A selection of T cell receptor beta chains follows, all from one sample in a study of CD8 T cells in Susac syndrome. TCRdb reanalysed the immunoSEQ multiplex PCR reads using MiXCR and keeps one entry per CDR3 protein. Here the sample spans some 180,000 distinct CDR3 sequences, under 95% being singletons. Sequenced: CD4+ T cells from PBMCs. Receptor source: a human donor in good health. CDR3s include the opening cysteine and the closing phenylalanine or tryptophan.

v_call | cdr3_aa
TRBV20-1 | CSATSLGQPQHF
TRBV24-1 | CATSDRAKGQGGFYTF
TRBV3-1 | CASSQERPSRLAGGLETQYF
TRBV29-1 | CSVVAGGGQPQHF
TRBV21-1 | CASSKPHGTHYEQYF
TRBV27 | CASRRNPTGPDTQYF
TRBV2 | CASSGRETYNEQFF
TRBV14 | CASSLAGAHRETQYF
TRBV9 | CASSVAQGRVSNQPQHF
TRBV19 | CASSKDRAQPQHF
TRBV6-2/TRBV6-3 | CASRHQDRGSYDTQYF
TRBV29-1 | CSVNTGGLNTGELFF
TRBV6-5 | CASSTARAEAFF
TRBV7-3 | CASSPLPGTSGDTDTQYF
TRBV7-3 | CASSSHAWTGNTGELFF
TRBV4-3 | CASSQALFQPGYTF
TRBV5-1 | CASSGDRGSHNEQFF
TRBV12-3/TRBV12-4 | CANTKTGTGNSPLHF
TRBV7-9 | CASSLGDPSSYEQYF
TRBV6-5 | CASNQWDSQETQYF
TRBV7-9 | CASSPDPGTTEAFF
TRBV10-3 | CAIGLTDTQYF
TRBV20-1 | CSAPGATDTQYF